The clone carrying this T cell receptor (beta chain) was seen a handful of times. Participant-reported clinical history was the basis for cohort assignment. During the 2 weeks before they entered the study, exposed participants had met someone with a PCR-confirmed or clinician-diagnosed COVID-19 case. Per the original methods: Reference gene primer amplification in the assay estimated nucleated cell counts. The assay was immunoSEQ multiplex PCR, and TCRdb's table has in-frame clones only and misses some. That table supplies the V and J calls and clone size; D and trimming were determined from the DNA. The repertoire holds about 270,000 clones, with roughly 90% as singletons. This record belongs to a study of blood T cell repertoires in COVID-19. CDR1 is MNHEY, CDR2 SVGEGT, per germline. The CDR3 is 14 residues long. The ends were cut back, 4 bases at V and 8 bases at J, with 14 bases in the middle.

The source is a man between 35 and 55 years old who had been exposed to COVID-19. The chain couples TRBV6-2 or TRBV6-3 to TRBJ1-4; D is undetermined. Sequenced: PBMCs or T cells enriched from blood (not recorded which). CDR3 residues: CASSLGALEEKLFF. The DNA for the CDR3 is TGTGCCAGCAGTTTGGGAGCGTTGGAGGAAAAACTGTTTTTT.